Listed below are T cell receptor beta chains from one sample, sequenced in a study of control samples from healthy donors and cancer patients. Only in-frame clones appear in the TCRdb table, and some are missing; sequencing was by immunoSEQ multiplex PCR. The profile shows fewer than 90,000 clones, over 75% of them singletons. Material for sequencing was blood. Receptor source: a man aged 45-65 years in good health. The CDR3 runs from the conserved cysteine through the conserved F or W. Fields, in order: CDR3 DNA, CDR3 protein, D gene, clone size, J gene, V gene. The D gene is left open where the match is weak. Size is stated for part of the rows, as once, few or many counts, or as a class when the clone is expanded.

cdr3_nt: TGTGCCAGCAGCTTGCAGGGCTCTAATTCACCCCTCCACTTT; cdr3_aa: CASSLQGSNSPLHF; d_call: .; clone_size: .; j_call: TRBJ1-6; v_call: TRBV5-4
cdr3_nt: TGTGCCAGCAGCCAACCCCGGGACAGGGTCCCTGTAAACATTCAGTACTTC; cdr3_aa: CASSQPRDRVPVNIQYF; d_call: TRBD1; clone_size: few; j_call: TRBJ2-4; v_call: TRBV7-3
cdr3_nt: TGTGCCAGCAGTGGGCGGGAGGGACCCATCACAGATACGCAGTATTTT; cdr3_aa: CASSGREGPITDTQYF; d_call: TRBD2; clone_size: .; j_call: TRBJ2-3; v_call: TRBV27
cdr3_nt: TGTGCCAGCAGTTCTAAAGGGGCGAGCTCCTATAATTCACCCCTCCACTTT; cdr3_aa: CASSSKGASSYNSPLHF; d_call: .; clone_size: many; j_call: TRBJ1-6; v_call: TRBV27
cdr3_nt: TGTGCCACCAGCAGGGAAGTACTGGACATTCAGTACTTC; cdr3_aa: CATSREVLDIQYF; d_call: .; clone_size: .; j_call: TRBJ2-4; v_call: TRBV15
cdr3_nt: TGTGCCAGCAGCTTCTGGGACAGCCTGAACACTGAAGCTTTCTTT; cdr3_aa: CASSFWDSLNTEAFF; d_call: TRBD1; clone_size: .; j_call: TRBJ1-1; v_call: TRBV9
cdr3_nt: TGTGCCAGCAGCCTATCCGGGACTAGCGCCCTAGCCAAAAACATTCAGTACTTC; cdr3_aa: CASSLSGTSALAKNIQYF; d_call: TRBD2; clone_size: few; j_call: TRBJ2-4; v_call: TRBV27
cdr3_nt: TGTGCCAGCAGTTTCCGCGTGGACACTGAAGCTTTCTTT; cdr3_aa: CASSFRVDTEAFF; d_call: .; clone_size: few; j_call: TRBJ1-1; v_call: TRBV27
cdr3_nt: TGTGCCAGCAGTTACGAGACGGTGAAAGATGAGCAGTTCTTC; cdr3_aa: CASSYETVKDEQFF; d_call: .; clone_size: few; j_call: TRBJ2-1; v_call: TRBV6-6
cdr3_nt: TGTGCCAGCAGCGTCCGTACAGGGGGCCTTCAGCCCCAGTATTTT; cdr3_aa: CASSVRTGGLQPQYF; d_call: TRBD1; clone_size: .; j_call: TRBJ2-3; v_call: TRBV9
cdr3_nt: TGTGCCAGCAGCCAAGATTCTTGGACTGAAAAACTGTTTTTT; cdr3_aa: CASSQDSWTEKLFF; d_call: .; clone_size: once; j_call: TRBJ1-4; v_call: TRBV3-1/TRBV3-2
cdr3_nt: TGTGCCAGCAGCTTGGGTTTCTCGGCGGGGTCGTACGAGCAGTACTTC; cdr3_aa: CASSLGFSAGSYEQYF; d_call: .; clone_size: few; j_call: TRBJ2-7; v_call: TRBV5-6
cdr3_nt: TGCGCCAGCAGGGACGGGGCGGGCTACACCTTC; cdr3_aa: CASRDGAGYTF; d_call: .; clone_size: once; j_call: TRBJ1-2; v_call: TRBV10-1
cdr3_nt: TGTGCCAGCAGACGGGTCCGCGGGAACACTGAAGCTTTCTTT; cdr3_aa: CASRRVRGNTEAFF; d_call: .; clone_size: once; j_call: TRBJ1-1; v_call: TRBV27
cdr3_nt: TGTGCCAGCAGTTTGGTAGAGGGTAAGAGTGAAAAACTGTTTTTT; cdr3_aa: CASSLVEGKSEKLFF; d_call: .; clone_size: once; j_call: TRBJ1-4; v_call: TRBV28
cdr3_nt: TGTGCCAGCAGCCCCACTCTAGCGGGGGGCGCCTCAGATACGCAGTATTTT; cdr3_aa: CASSPTLAGGASDTQYF; d_call: TRBD2; clone_size: once; j_call: TRBJ2-3; v_call: TRBV7-2
cdr3_nt: TGTGCCAGCAGCTTGCAGGGGGGGAAATCCTACGAGCAGTACTTC; cdr3_aa: CASSLQGGKSYEQYF; d_call: .; clone_size: .; j_call: TRBJ2-7; v_call: TRBV5-4
cdr3_nt: TGTGCCAGTAGTATGGGGCGGGGGGTCCCCGGGGAGCTGTTTTTT; cdr3_aa: CASSMGRGVPGELFF; d_call: TRBD2; clone_size: once; j_call: TRBJ2-2; v_call: TRBV19
cdr3_nt: TGTGCCAGCAGCGTAGTAGGTGGGGGAGGCTATGGCTACACCTTC; cdr3_aa: CASSVVGGGGYGYTF; d_call: .; clone_size: once; j_call: TRBJ1-2; v_call: TRBV9
cdr3_nt: TGTGCCATCAGTGAACAGAACTATGGCTACACCTTC; cdr3_aa: CAISEQNYGYTF; d_call: .; clone_size: .; j_call: TRBJ1-2; v_call: TRBV10-3
cdr3_nt: TGTGCCAGCAGCGTAGCAGGGGATTGGGAGACCCAGTACTTC; cdr3_aa: CASSVAGDWETQYF; d_call: .; clone_size: .; j_call: TRBJ2-5; v_call: TRBV9
cdr3_nt: TGTGCCAGCAGCGACCCCCGGTCGGGACAGAAGAACTATGGCTACACCTTC; cdr3_aa: CASSDPRSGQKNYGYTF; d_call: TRBD1; clone_size: once; j_call: TRBJ1-2; v_call: TRBV7-9
cdr3_nt: TGCAGTGCTAGTGGCCAGGGTCGGTCACCCCTCCACTTT; cdr3_aa: CSASGQGRSPLHF; d_call: .; clone_size: .; j_call: TRBJ1-6; v_call: TRBV20-1
cdr3_nt: TGCAGTGCTAGCCATGGCTACACCTTC; cdr3_aa: CSASHGYTF; d_call: .; clone_size: .; j_call: TRBJ1-2; v_call: TRBV20-1
cdr3_nt: TGCGCCACCACGGGACTAGCGGGAGTCGGAACCGGGGAGCTGTTTTTT; cdr3_aa: CATTGLAGVGTGELFF; d_call: TRBD2; clone_size: .; j_call: TRBJ2-2; v_call: TRBV10-2
cdr3_nt: TGTGCCAGCAGCTCCCCAGGACCCGCGGGCGATTCACCCCTCCACTTT; cdr3_aa: CASSSPGPAGDSPLHF; d_call: .; clone_size: .; j_call: TRBJ1-6; v_call: TRBV13
cdr3_nt: TGCAGCGTTGGGGTTGGGAGTTTTATGAACACTGAAGCTTTCTTT; cdr3_aa: CSVGVGSFMNTEAFF; d_call: .; clone_size: once; j_call: TRBJ1-1; v_call: TRBV29-1
cdr3_nt: TGTGCCAGTAGAGGTCAGGGGGCTATAGGGCGTGAAAAACTGTTTTTT; cdr3_aa: CASRGQGAIGREKLFF; d_call: TRBD1; clone_size: .; j_call: TRBJ1-4; v_call: TRBV19
cdr3_nt: TGTGCCAGCAGCGATAGGGCAGGGGGAGAGACCCAGTACTTC; cdr3_aa: CASSDRAGGETQYF; d_call: TRBD1; clone_size: once; j_call: TRBJ2-5; v_call: TRBV9
cdr3_nt: TGTGCCGTCCGGGACAGGGGTTACGAGCAGTACTTC; cdr3_aa: CAVRDRGYEQYF; d_call: TRBD1; clone_size: .; j_call: TRBJ2-7; v_call: TRBV5-4
cdr3_nt: TGTGCCTGGAGTTCGGCGGCCTATAATTCACCCCTCCACTTT; cdr3_aa: CAWSSAAYNSPLHF; d_call: .; clone_size: .; j_call: TRBJ1-6; v_call: TRBV30
cdr3_nt: TGTGCTAGCAGCGTAAAACAGGGGGCCGGGGAGCTGTTTTTT; cdr3_aa: CASSVKQGAGELFF; d_call: TRBD1; clone_size: .; j_call: TRBJ2-2; v_call: TRBV7-7
cdr3_nt: TGTGCCAGCAGAGAGGGGTTAGGAGATACGCAGTATTTT; cdr3_aa: CASREGLGDTQYF; d_call: .; clone_size: .; j_call: TRBJ2-3; v_call: TRBV7-3
cdr3_nt: TGTGCCAGCAGCCAACTCTCAGGGGTGAACACTGAAGCTTTCTTT; cdr3_aa: CASSQLSGVNTEAFF; d_call: .; clone_size: once; j_call: TRBJ1-1; v_call: TRBV3-1/TRBV3-2
cdr3_nt: TGTGCCAGCAGTGAAGCTATTCCCCGGACAGGGGGTAAAGCCATATATTTT; cdr3_aa: CASSEAIPRTGGKAIYF; d_call: TRBD1; clone_size: .; j_call: TRBJ1-3; v_call: TRBV6-1
cdr3_nt: TGTGCCAGCTCGGCCTGGCGGCCGAGCTCCTACAATGAGCAGTTCTTC; cdr3_aa: CASSAWRPSSYNEQFF; d_call: .; clone_size: .; j_call: TRBJ2-1; v_call: TRBV18
cdr3_nt: TGTGCCAGTCGAGGGGCCAATTCACCCCTCCACTTT; cdr3_aa: CASRGANSPLHF; d_call: .; clone_size: .; j_call: TRBJ1-6; v_call: TRBV6-4
cdr3_nt: TGTGCCAGCAGCCAAGATACTAGCGGCTACGAGCAGTACTTC; cdr3_aa: CASSQDTSGYEQYF; d_call: TRBD2; clone_size: .; j_call: TRBJ2-7; v_call: TRBV4-2
cdr3_nt: TGCAGCGTTTTAGGGGGCGCGGGTCAGCCCCAGCATTTT; cdr3_aa: CSVLGGAGQPQHF; d_call: TRBD1; clone_size: .; j_call: TRBJ1-5; v_call: TRBV29-1
cdr3_nt: TGTGCCAGCAGTGAACTAGCGGGGGGAGGGACCGGGGAGCTGTTTTTT; cdr3_aa: CASSELAGGGTGELFF; d_call: TRBD2; clone_size: .; j_call: TRBJ2-2; v_call: TRBV6-1